The 18 T cell receptor beta chains below come from one sample, sequenced in a study of human T cells and chemical hapten exposure. Time point given: patch test 1, 2 weeks after DPC sensitization. Stated treatment: therapeutic diphenylcyclopropenone sensitization with weekly scalp DPC. From the RACE reads, TCRdb called clonotypes with MiXCR, one entry per CDR3 protein. The table shows 40,000 to 60,000 distinct CDR3 sequences, with around a tenth occurring only once. The input for sequencing was whole blood, taken in connection with sensitization to the hapten diphenylcyclopropenone (DPC). The source is a woman between 50 and 59 years old with alopecia areata. Some clones in this sample may be carry-over from other donors' samples.

The chain links TRBV7-6 to TRBJ2-5; D gene ambiguous. Trimming took 3 bases from V and 5 from J, leaving 4 bases between them. This CDR3 has 11 residues. Per the germline V gene, CDR1 is SGHVS and CDR2 is FNYEAQ. CDR3: CASSLAETQYF. CDR3 bases: TGTGCCAGCAGCTTGGCGGAGACCCAGTACTTC.

Many counts were recorded for this clonotype. This chain uses TRBV20-1 with TRBJ2-1; TRBD2 agrees at 12 bases. Per the germline V gene, CDR1 is DFQATT and CDR2 is SNEGSKA (reference sequence). The V gene end was trimmed by 4 bases and the J gene end by 8 bases; junction bases not matched to a gene: 9. The length of the CDR3 is 15 residues. CDR3 nucleotide sequence: TGCAGTGCTAAGCTAGCGGGAGGGCCAGGCCATGAGCAGTTCTTC. Translating gives CSAKLAGGPGHEQFF.

This clonotype was counted only a few times. The chain links TRBV3-1 to TRBJ2-5, with 8 nucleotides matching TRBD2. There are 15 residues in the CDR3. J was trimmed by 2 bases and V by 3 bases; bases with no gene match: 5. Germline V lookup: CDR1 LGHDT, CDR2 YNNKEL (reference sequence). The CDR3 nucleotides are TGTGCCAGCAGCCAGAGCGGGGGATTTCAAGAGACCCAGTACTTC. Translation: CASSQSGGFQETQYF.

This clonotype was seen at least ten times. The chain links TRBV20-1 to TRBJ2-5; 12 bases align to TRBD2. The germline gives CDR1 DFQATT, CDR2 SNEGSKA (reference sequence). V was pared by 1 base and J by 6 bases, with 3 bases of the junction left unmatched. The CDR3 consists of 14 residues. CDR3 in amino acids: CSARVTSGSQTQYF. As DNA, the CDR3 is TGCAGTGCTAGAGTGACTAGCGGGAGCCAGACCCAGTACTTC.

This clonotype was counted at least ten times. V gene TRBV11-3 combines with J gene TRBJ2-3; D is tentatively TRBD1 or TRBD2 (5 bases each). Trimming stripped 4 bases from V and 2 bases from J, with 10 bases between. The CDR3 has 14 residues. CDR1 SGHNT and CDR2 YENEEA come from the germline V gene. CDR3 loop: CASSSAGTTDTQYF. CDR3 in DNA: TGTGCCAGCAGCTCTGCTGGGACCACAGATACGCAGTATTTT.

There are many counts of this clonotype. V usage is TRBV11-2 and J usage is TRBJ1-2; no clear D gene. Germline loops: CDR1 SGHAT, CDR2 FQNNGV. V was clipped by 0 bases and J by 5 bases, with 7 bases between them. The CDR3 is made up of 13 amino acids. The CDR3 spells CASSLDKSYGYTF. As DNA, the CDR3 is TGTGCCAGCAGCTTAGATAAGTCATATGGCTACACCTTC.

V and J are TRBV9 and TRBJ2-2; TRBD2 aligns across 7 bases. Trimming took 1 base from V and 6 from J; bases not matched to a gene: 6. Germline values: CDR1 SGDLS, CDR2 YYNGEE. This CDR3 has 15 amino acids. CDR3 region: CASSVSSGTAGELFF. CDR3 coding DNA: TGTGCCAGCAGCGTATCCAGCGGGACTGCCGGGGAGCTGTTTTTT.

This clonotype was recorded at least ten times. J is TRBJ1-2 and V is TRBV7-9, with D hard to call. Germline CDR1 reads SEHNR; CDR2 reads FQNEAQ (reference sequence). Trimming shortened V by 1 base and J by 10 bases, and 13 bases separated the two germline ends. The CDR3 is made up of 13 amino acids. CDR3 sequence reads: CASSLGSAGPYTF. The CDR3 nucleotides are TGTGCCAGCAGCTTAGGGAGCGCCGGTCCCTACACCTTC.

At least ten counts were recorded for this clonotype. J is TRBJ2-2 and V is TRBV23-1; D not resolved. TRBV23-1 falls under the ORF class, with uncertain function. The V gene lost 0 bases and the J gene lost 3 bases, with 11 bases spanning the gap. This CDR3 spans 16 amino acids. CDR3 residues: CASSQSERRHTGELFF. The CDR3 coding sequence is TGCGCCAGCAGTCAATCGGAAAGAAGACACACCGGGGAGCTGTTTTTT.

The table lists this clonotype with a few counts. The V and J genes are TRBV20-1 and TRBJ1-5; D gene unclear. V was cut by 4 bases and J by 7 bases, with 5 bases left in between. The germline V gene encodes CDR1 DFQATT and CDR2 SNEGSKA (reference sequence). The CDR3 runs 10 residues. CDR3 DNA: TGCAGTGCTACGAGGCAGCCCCAGCATTTT. Translation gives CSATRQPQHF.

V usage is TRBV20-1 and J usage is TRBJ2-4; D is undetermined. The germline V gene encodes CDR1 DFQATT and CDR2 SNEGSKA (reference sequence). Trimming took off 5 bases at V and 1 base at J, with 9 bases between the two ends. This CDR3 region has 13 residues. CDR3 protein: CSAWDLAKNIQYF. CDR3 DNA sequence: TGCAGTGCTTGGGATTTGGCCAAAAACATTCAGTACTTC.

V usage is TRBV20-1 and J usage is TRBJ2-7, with a weak D call TRBD1 (5 bases). The V gene's germline CDR1 is DFQATT and CDR2 SNEGSKA (reference sequence). The CDR3 is 14 amino acids. With 5 bases removed from V and 7 bases from J, the gap between germline ends came to 21 bases. Here the CDR3 DNA reads TGCAGTGCTGGTCGTAGACAGCCACCCCGAGAGCAGTACTTC. Its protein product is CSAGRRQPPREQYF.

This clonotype came up many times. The J gene is TRBJ1-5, the V gene TRBV20-1, with a tentative D call TRBD1 (6 bases). Germline-derived CDR1 and CDR2 are DFQATT and SNEGSKA (reference sequence). This CDR3 is built from 14 residues. Between the trimmed V and J ends, which lost 2 bases and 6 bases, there was a span of 14 bases. The CDR3 DNA reads as TGCAGTGCTAGAACTGTGGGGGCGGGTCAGCCCCAGCATTTT. This codes for CSARTVGAGQPQHF.

This clonotype was detected many times. The genes are TRBV28 and TRBJ2-5; D is tentatively TRBD1 or TRBD2 (5 bases each). Germline V lookup: CDR1 MDHEN, CDR2 SYDVKM. The length of the CDR3 is 17 residues. Trimming cost V 5 bases and J 2 bases, with 21 bases left between them. This CDR3 reads CASSLRDPTRRQETQYF. Here the CDR3 DNA reads TGTGCCAGCAGTCTCCGGGACCCAACACGAAGGCAAGAGACCCAGTACTTC.

This clonotype was seen many times. The chain has TRBV7-2 and TRBJ1-2, with a weak D call TRBD1 (5 bases). The CDR3 is 13 amino acids. Germline lookup yields CDR1 SGHTA and CDR2 FQGNSA. With 3 bases removed from V and 2 bases from J, the gap between germline ends came to 7 bases. CDR3 DNA: TGTGCCAGCAGCTTCCGACAGAACTATGGCTACACCTTC. Protein: CASSFRQNYGYTF.

This clonotype came up many times. V gene TRBV29-1 combines with J gene TRBJ2-1, with 7 bases identical to TRBD1. Germline values: CDR1 SQVTM, CDR2 ANQGSEA. This CDR3 has 14 residues. V shed 3 bases, J shed 0 bases, and the junction held 2 bases outside the gene matches. The CDR3 spells CSVERGLSYNEQFF. The DNA for the CDR3 is TGCAGCGTTGAGAGGGGGCTCTCCTACAATGAGCAGTTCTTC.

This clonotype was counted many times. The rearrangement uses TRBV21-1 and TRBJ2-5. TRBV21-1 is classified as a pseudogene. The CDR3 length is 14 residues. CDR3 in DNA: TGTGCCAGCAGCAACCAAACTTTTTTAGAGACCCAGTACTTC. This translates into CASSNQTFLETQYF.

There are many counts of this clonotype. The chain links TRBV7-2 to TRBJ2-3; 9 bases map to TRBD2. Germline V CDR1 and CDR2: SGHTA, FQGNSA. The CDR3 is 13 residues long. V lost 5 bases to trimming and J lost 9 bases; unmatched junction nucleotides: 6. The CDR3 is CASSSPGTSTQYF. DNA of the CDR3: TGTGCCAGCAGCAGCCCCGGGACTAGCACGCAGTATTTT.